This is a list of T cell receptor beta chains from one sample in a study of control samples from healthy donors and cancer patients. TCRdb's copy holds only in-frame clones and misses some; the assay was immunoSEQ multiplex PCR. This sample carries about 120,000 clones, around nine tenths of them seen once, and the ten largest clones take roughly 12%. Sample: blood. All receptors derive from a man aged 30 to 39 in good health. The CDR3 runs from the conserved cysteine through the conserved F or W. Each record gives: clone size, V gene, J gene, D gene, CDR3 protein, CDR3 DNA. The D gene is left open where the match is weak. Not every row has a clone size; where given, it reads once, few, many or a size class.

-,TRBV11-2,TRBJ2-5,-,CASSFFLAEETQYF,TGTGCCAGCAGCTTTTTTCTGGCGGAAGAGACCCAGTACTTC
-,TRBV5-6,TRBJ1-1,TRBD1,CASSLRQGGVNTEAFF,TGTGCCAGCAGCCTCAGACAGGGAGGTGTAAACACTGAAGCTTTCTTT
-,TRBV6-5,TRBJ1-1,TRBD1,CASRQGQNTEAFF,TGTGCCAGCAGACAGGGGCAGAACACTGAAGCTTTCTTT
-,TRBV5-8,TRBJ2-5,TRBD1,CASSLAGTGYGETQYF,TGTGCCAGCAGCTTGGCCGGGACAGGGTATGGAGAGACCCAGTACTTC
-,TRBV2,TRBJ1-2,-,CASKEQGANYGYTF,TGTGCCAGCAAAGAGCAGGGCGCTAACTATGGCTACACCTTC
-,TRBV4-1,TRBJ1-1,TRBD1,CASSQGTGNGDTEAFF,TGCGCCAGCAGCCAAGGGACAGGGAACGGGGACACTGAAGCTTTCTTT
-,TRBV12-3/TRBV12-4,TRBJ1-2,-,CASSLMYYGYTF,TGTGCCAGTAGCCTGATGTACTATGGCTACACCTTC
-,TRBV2,TRBJ2-2,-,CASIDGTGELFF,TGTGCCAGCATTGATGGGACCGGGGAGCTGTTTTTT
-,TRBV6-1,TRBJ1-2,-,CASSEEGAASNYGYTF,TGTGCCAGCAGCGAAGAGGGCGCAGCTTCTAACTATGGCTACACCTTC
-,TRBV19,TRBJ1-3,-,CASPDRAGNTIYF,TGTGCCAGTCCCGACAGAGCTGGAAACACCATATATTTT
-,TRBV11-2,TRBJ2-7,-,CASNMPGHRTYEQYF,TGTGCCAGCAACATGCCGGGACACCGGACCTACGAGCAGTACTTC
few,TRBV3-1/TRBV3-2,TRBJ1-2,TRBD1,CASSPRTGGGYTF,TGTGCCAGCAGCCCGCGGACAGGTGGTGGCTACACCTTC
many,TRBV6-5,TRBJ1-2,TRBD1,CASSLLILQGGGYTF,TGTGCCAGCAGCCTACTAATACTACAGGGGGGAGGCTACACCTTC
-,TRBV27,TRBJ2-1,-,CASSLSLGGYNEQFF,TGTGCCAGCAGTTTAAGTTTAGGAGGCTACAATGAGCAGTTCTTC
-,TRBV11-3,TRBJ2-1,-,CASSLDGSSYNEQFF,TGTGCCAGCAGCTTAGACGGCAGTTCCTACAATGAGCAGTTCTTC
-,TRBV6-9,TRBJ2-1,TRBD2,CASSYSSGGACEQFF,TGTGCCAGCAGTTACAGTAGCGGGGGGGCCTGTGAGCAGTTCTTC
-,TRBV30,TRBJ1-4,-,CAWHQGSPNEKLFF,TGTGCCTGGCACCAGGGGTCCCCCAATGAAAAACTGTTTTTT
-,TRBV6-5,TRBJ2-2,-,CASKGQLNTGELFF,TGTGCCAGCAAGGGTCAGTTGAACACCGGGGAGCTGTTTTTT
-,TRBV28,TRBJ2-3,-,CASSPPQGLADTQYF,TGTGCCAGCAGTCCCCCCCAGGGGCTCGCAGATACGCAGTATTTT
-,TRBV24-1,TRBJ1-4,TRBD1,CATSDAGQGHEKLFF,TGTGCCACCAGTGATGCGGGACAGGGCCATGAAAAACTGTTTTTT
-,TRBV5-1,TRBJ2-5,-,CASSLGVGQLETQYF,TGCGCCAGCAGCTTGGGAGTCGGCCAGTTAGAGACCCAGTACTTC
-,TRBV10-1,TRBJ1-5,-,CASTDRSYSNQPQHF,TGCGCCAGCACCGACAGGTCCTATAGCAATCAGCCCCAGCATTTT
-,TRBV18,TRBJ2-3,-,CASSPPSGYSTDTQYF,TGTGCCAGCTCACCACCAAGCGGCTATAGCACAGATACGCAGTATTTT
-,TRBV10-3,TRBJ2-2,TRBD1,CAIRPTGVNTGELLF,TGTGCCATCAGGCCTACAGGGGTGAACACCGGGGAGCTGCTTTTT
-,TRBV24-1,TRBJ1-2,-,CATSERGNGYTF,TGTGCCACCAGTGAAAGGGGAAATGGCTACACCTTC
few,TRBV6-2/TRBV6-3,TRBJ2-3,TRBD1,CASSFLQGASGTDTQYF,TGTGCCAGCAGTTTTTTACAGGGGGCCAGTGGCACAGATACGCAGTATTTT
-,TRBV19,TRBJ1-5,-,CASSLDRSNQPQHF,TGTGCCAGTAGTCTCGACAGAAGCAATCAGCCCCAGCATTTT
-,TRBV19,TRBJ2-7,-,CASSPTQGEQYF,TGTGCCAGTAGCCCAACCCAGGGCGAGCAGTACTTC
-,TRBV7-8,TRBJ2-1,TRBD2,CASSFQRGGSYNEQFF,TGTGCCAGCAGCTTCCAGCGGGGGGGTTCCTACAATGAGCAGTTCTTC
once,TRBV10-3,TRBJ1-2,-,CAISESGHLLGYGYTF,TGTGCCATCAGTGAGTCGGGACATTTGCTGGGCTATGGCTACACCTTC